This is a list of T cell receptor beta chains from one sample in a study of blood T cell repertoires in COVID-19. Some clones are missing from TCRdb's copy, which holds only in-frame ones; the method was immunoSEQ multiplex PCR. The sample has over 200,000 clones, 70% to 90% seen once. The material sequenced was peripheral blood. Receptor source: a woman in her forties or fifties with acute or convalescent COVID-19. The CDR3 runs from the conserved cysteine through the conserved F or W. Fields, in order: CDR3 protein, CDR3 DNA, J gene, D gene, clone size, V gene. The D gene is left open where the match is weak. The size field is filled for only some rows; it gives once, few, many or a size class.

CASSLDGTTNYNEQFF | TGTGCCAGCAGCTTAGACGGGACTACCAACTACAATGAGCAGTTCTTC | TRBJ2-1 | TRBD2 | NA | TRBV11-3
CASSFGGNNEQFF | TGTGCCAGCTCTTTCGGGGGAAACAATGAGCAGTTCTTC | TRBJ2-1 | NA | NA | TRBV18
CATSRTEKWMGEQYF | TGTGCCACCAGTAGGACAGAAAAGTGGATGGGCGAGCAGTACTTC | TRBJ2-7 | NA | NA | TRBV15
CASSLQGGGRYEQYF | TGCGCCAGCAGCTTACAGGGTGGTGGGAGATACGAGCAGTACTTC | TRBJ2-7 | NA | NA | TRBV5-1
CASSPWTGSYTF | TGTGCCAGCAGTCCTTGGACAGGGAGCTACACCTTC | TRBJ1-2 | TRBD1 | NA | TRBV6-5
CASSLVAGGTDTQYF | TGTGCCAGCAGTTTAGTAGCGGGAGGCACAGATACGCAGTATTTT | TRBJ2-3 | TRBD2 | once | TRBV27
CASSSRRENQPQHF | TGTGCCAGCAGCTCACGGAGGGAGAATCAGCCCCAGCATTTT | TRBJ1-5 | NA | NA | TRBV7-9
CASSSQWTSGTGELFF | TGTGCCAGCAGCTCCCAATGGACTAGCGGGACCGGGGAGCTGTTTTTT | TRBJ2-2 | TRBD2 | NA | TRBV25-1
CASSFSPGLAAYEQYF | TGTGCCAGCAGCTTTTCTCCGGGACTAGCGGCCTACGAGCAGTACTTC | TRBJ2-7 | TRBD2 | NA | TRBV7-8
CACGYVGTEAFF | TGTGCTTGCGGGTACGTGGGCACTGAAGCTTTCTTT | TRBJ1-1 | NA | NA | TRBV27
CASSLLAGVPTYEQYF | TGCGCCAGCAGCCTACTAGCGGGAGTCCCCACCTACGAGCAGTACTTC | TRBJ2-7 | TRBD2 | NA | TRBV4-3
CASSLVPDRAYEQYF | TGTGCCAGCAGCTTGGTCCCGGACAGGGCCTACGAGCAGTACTTC | TRBJ2-7 | TRBD1 | NA | TRBV5-6
CASSSMTSGRFNEQFF | TGTGCCAGCAGCTCAATGACTAGCGGGAGGTTCAATGAGCAGTTCTTC | TRBJ2-1 | TRBD2 | NA | TRBV5-4
CASRRPGVRHYEQYF | TGTGCCAGCAGACGGCCGGGGGTCCGGCACTACGAGCAGTACTTC | TRBJ2-7 | NA | NA | TRBV6-4
CASSQGGNEQFF | TGTGCCAGCAGTCAAGGGGGCAATGAGCAGTTCTTC | TRBJ2-1 | NA | once | TRBV27
CASSPVAGGHQETQYF | TGTGCCAGCAGTCCCGTAGCGGGAGGCCACCAAGAGACCCAGTACTTC | TRBJ2-5 | TRBD2 | once | TRBV28
CASSVGPQGTLYGYTF | TGTGCCAGCAGCGTAGGACCCCAGGGAACCCTCTATGGCTACACCTTC | TRBJ1-2 | NA | NA | TRBV9
CASSPTSGHRTSGRIYNEQFF | TGTGCCAGCAGTCCTACCTCGGGACATCGGACTAGCGGGAGAATTTACAATGAGCAGTTCTTC | TRBJ2-1 | TRBD2 | once | TRBV28
CASSIEGAWSNQPQHF | TGTGCCAGTAGTATAGAGGGAGCATGGAGCAATCAGCCCCAGCATTTT | TRBJ1-5 | NA | few | TRBV19
CASSSWTGVHTEAFF | TGTGCCAGCAGTTCATGGACAGGGGTACACACTGAAGCTTTCTTT | TRBJ1-1 | TRBD1 | NA | TRBV27
CASSQGSLVETQYF | TGCGCCAGCAGCCAAGGTAGTCTTGTGGAGACCCAGTACTTC | TRBJ2-5 | NA | few | TRBV4-1
CASSSSTGSNIQYF | TGTGCCAGCAGTTCCTCGACAGGGTCGAACATTCAGTACTTC | TRBJ2-4 | TRBD1 | NA | TRBV28
CASSLIQGDNEQFF | TGCGCCAGCAGCTTAATACAGGGGGACAATGAGCAGTTCTTC | TRBJ2-1 | TRBD1 | NA | TRBV5-1
CASSLGQNYGYTF | TGTGCCAGCAGTTTGGGGCAGAACTATGGCTACACCTTC | TRBJ1-2 | NA | few | TRBV28
CSASGLAGGPYNEQFF | TGCAGTGCTAGTGGACTAGCGGGAGGGCCCTACAATGAGCAGTTCTTC | TRBJ2-1 | TRBD2 | once | TRBV20-1
CAWKDREEKLFF | TGTGCCTGGAAGGACAGGGAGGAAAAACTGTTTTTT | TRBJ1-4 | TRBD1 | once | TRBV2
CASSGDRHNEQFF | TGTGCCAGTAGTGGGGACAGGCACAATGAGCAGTTCTTC | TRBJ2-1 | TRBD1 | NA | TRBV19
CASGSTGIDYGYTF | TGTGCCAGCGGCTCGACAGGGATCGACTATGGCTACACCTTC | TRBJ1-2 | TRBD1 | NA | TRBV3-1/TRBV3-2